These T cell receptor beta chains were read from a single sample in a study of T cell repertoires in cytomegalovirus infection. From the reads, TCRdb called clonotypes with MiXCR, one entry per CDR3 protein. The data hold about 360,000 distinct CDR3 sequences, with 15% to 20% observed a single time. The specimen was PBMCs. Receptors were obtained from a human donor in good health (CMV status not recorded). Some clones in this sample may be carry-over from other donors' samples. Each CDR3 is given with its conserved first and last residue. A D gene is named only where the DNA matches it firmly. Clone size, where shown, is once, few, many, or a class for clones that have expanded.

j_call: TRBJ2-5; d_call: NA; v_call: TRBV20-1; clone_size: NA; cdr3_aa: CSARLLSTGETQYF; cdr3_nt: TGCAGTGCTAGGCTACTAAGCACGGGGGAGACCCAGTACTTC
j_call: TRBJ2-3; d_call: TRBD2; v_call: TRBV19; clone_size: many; cdr3_aa: CASSITGTSGTDTQYF; cdr3_nt: TGTGCCAGTAGTATAACCGGGACTAGCGGGACTGATACGCAGTATTTT
j_call: TRBJ2-3; d_call: TRBD2; v_call: TRBV7-2; clone_size: many; cdr3_aa: CASSSTSGGSDTQYF; cdr3_nt: TGTGCCAGCAGCTCGACTAGCGGGGGATCAGATACGCAGTATTTT
j_call: TRBJ2-2; d_call: TRBD2; v_call: TRBV28; clone_size: many; cdr3_aa: CASSRGGTGELFF; cdr3_nt: TGTGCCAGCAGTCGGGGGGGGACCGGGGAGCTGTTTTTT
j_call: TRBJ2-3; d_call: NA; v_call: TRBV20-1; clone_size: NA; cdr3_aa: CSARDYPSSTDTQYF; cdr3_nt: TGCAGTGCTAGGGACTACCCCTCTAGCACAGATACGCAGTATTTT
j_call: TRBJ2-7; d_call: NA; v_call: TRBV7-6; clone_size: many; cdr3_aa: CASSSNFHEQYF; cdr3_nt: TGTGCCAGCAGCTCTAACTTCCACGAGCAGTACTTC
j_call: TRBJ2-3; d_call: TRBD2; v_call: TRBV5-4; clone_size: many; cdr3_aa: CASSLGRAGLAVTDTQYF; cdr3_nt: TGTGCCAGCAGCTTGGGGAGGGCCGGACTAGCTGTGACAGATACGCAGTATTTT
j_call: TRBJ1-5; d_call: TRBD1; v_call: TRBV18; clone_size: few; cdr3_aa: CASSPLGGRVSGQPQHF; cdr3_nt: TGTGCCAGCTCACCCCTAGGGGGCAGGGTTTCTGGTCAGCCCCAGCATTTT
j_call: TRBJ2-5; d_call: TRBD2; v_call: TRBV30; clone_size: NA; cdr3_aa: CAWSAKLAGVQETQYF; cdr3_nt: TGTGCCTGGAGTGCAAAGCTAGCGGGAGTCCAAGAGACCCAGTACTTC
j_call: TRBJ2-5; d_call: NA; v_call: TRBV6-1; clone_size: NA; cdr3_aa: CASSGEYLGTAGFETQYF; cdr3_nt: TGTGCCAGCAGTGGGGAGTACCTGGGGACCGCCGGGTTCGAGACCCAGTACTTC
j_call: TRBJ2-2; d_call: TRBD1; v_call: TRBV6-6; clone_size: NA; cdr3_aa: CASSYSKGALTGELFF; cdr3_nt: TGTGCCAGCAGTTACTCGAAGGGGGCGTTGACCGGGGAGCTGTTTTTT
j_call: TRBJ1-2; d_call: TRBD1; v_call: TRBV18; clone_size: NA; cdr3_aa: CASSPSDRPGYTF; cdr3_nt: TGTGCCAGCTCACCCTCGGACAGGCCTGGCTACACCTTC
j_call: TRBJ2-1; d_call: NA; v_call: TRBV2; clone_size: NA; cdr3_aa: CASSVTRDYNEQFF; cdr3_nt: TGTGCCAGCAGTGTAACCAGGGACTACAATGAGCAGTTCTTC
j_call: TRBJ1-4; d_call: NA; v_call: TRBV11-2; clone_size: many; cdr3_aa: CASGRNEKLFF; cdr3_nt: TGTGCCAGCGGAAGGAATGAAAAACTGTTTTTT
j_call: TRBJ2-7; d_call: NA; v_call: TRBV7-2; clone_size: many; cdr3_aa: CASSKSQVISYEQYF; cdr3_nt: TGTGCCAGCAGCAAATCACAGGTGATCTCCTACGAGCAGTACTTC
j_call: TRBJ2-7; d_call: TRBD2; v_call: TRBV27; clone_size: NA; cdr3_aa: CASSLYTSGTYEQYF; cdr3_nt: TGTGCCAGCAGTTTATATACTAGCGGGACCTACGAGCAGTACTTC
j_call: TRBJ1-1; d_call: TRBD1; v_call: TRBV5-6; clone_size: few; cdr3_aa: CASSGQTGVGTEAFF; cdr3_nt: TGTGCCAGCAGCGGCCAGACAGGGGTGGGCACTGAAGCTTTCTTT
j_call: TRBJ2-3; d_call: NA; v_call: TRBV2; clone_size: NA; cdr3_aa: CASLGPGYDTQYF; cdr3_nt: TGTGCCAGCTTGGGCCCCGGATATGATACGCAGTATTTT
j_call: TRBJ1-6; d_call: TRBD1; v_call: TRBV7-9; clone_size: NA; cdr3_aa: CASSRQGADSPLHF; cdr3_nt: TGTGCCAGCAGCCGACAGGGGGCGGATTCACCCCTCCACTTT
j_call: TRBJ2-7; d_call: TRBD2; v_call: TRBV7-8; clone_size: few; cdr3_aa: CASSYGTSALYEQYF; cdr3_nt: TGTGCCAGCAGCTACGGGACTAGCGCTTTGTACGAGCAGTACTTC
j_call: TRBJ2-7; d_call: TRBD2; v_call: TRBV7-2; clone_size: many; cdr3_aa: CASSLVVGGGYEQYF; cdr3_nt: TGTGCCAGCAGCTTAGTAGTGGGGGGAGGGTACGAGCAGTACTTC
j_call: TRBJ2-1; d_call: NA; v_call: TRBV7-2; clone_size: many; cdr3_aa: CASSLVWAGYNEQFF; cdr3_nt: TGTGCCAGCAGCTTAGTATGGGCGGGATACAATGAGCAGTTCTTC
j_call: TRBJ2-2; d_call: TRBD2; v_call: TRBV7-2; clone_size: NA; cdr3_aa: CASSLDAMTSGAGELFF; cdr3_nt: TGTGCCAGCAGCTTAGATGCGATGACTAGCGGTGCCGGGGAGCTGTTTTTT
j_call: TRBJ1-1; d_call: TRBD1; v_call: TRBV7-8; clone_size: many; cdr3_aa: CASSHRRQGNTEAFF; cdr3_nt: TGTGCCAGCAGCCACCGGAGACAGGGAAACACTGAAGCTTTCTTT
j_call: TRBJ2-5; d_call: TRBD1; v_call: TRBV7-9; clone_size: many; cdr3_aa: CASSPYGTGKETQYF; cdr3_nt: TGTGCCAGCAGCCCTTACGGGACAGGGAAGGAGACCCAGTACTTC
j_call: TRBJ2-5; d_call: NA; v_call: TRBV9; clone_size: few; cdr3_aa: CASSPPAVGRETQYF; cdr3_nt: TGTGCCAGCAGCCCCCCTGCCGTAGGTCGAGAGACCCAGTACTTC
j_call: TRBJ1-2; d_call: NA; v_call: TRBV2; clone_size: NA; cdr3_aa: CASSDTANYGYTF; cdr3_nt: TGTGCCAGCAGTGATACAGCAAACTATGGCTACACCTTC
j_call: TRBJ2-3; d_call: TRBD1; v_call: TRBV29-1; clone_size: NA; cdr3_aa: CSVEGGTGTRADTQYF; cdr3_nt: TGCAGCGTTGAAGGGGGGACAGGCACTAGGGCAGATACGCAGTATTTT
j_call: TRBJ2-1; d_call: NA; v_call: TRBV7-6; clone_size: few; cdr3_aa: CASSLGGAVVSSYNEQFF; cdr3_nt: TGTGCCAGCAGCTTAGGAGGGGCAGTCGTAAGCTCCTACAATGAGCAGTTCTTC
j_call: TRBJ1-5; d_call: NA; v_call: TRBV2; clone_size: few; cdr3_aa: CASSDSSIGGNQPQHF; cdr3_nt: TGTGCCAGCAGTGACTCCTCGATTGGAGGCAATCAGCCCCAGCATTTT
j_call: TRBJ2-5; d_call: TRBD2; v_call: TRBV7-6; clone_size: NA; cdr3_aa: CASSLYTGTSGQETQYF; cdr3_nt: TGTGCCAGCAGCTTATATACCGGGACTAGCGGGCAAGAGACCCAGTACTTC
j_call: TRBJ2-7; d_call: TRBD2; v_call: TRBV6-5; clone_size: few; cdr3_aa: CASRVAGERYEQYF; cdr3_nt: TGTGCCAGCAGAGTAGCGGGAGAGAGGTACGAGCAGTACTTC
j_call: TRBJ2-4; d_call: NA; v_call: TRBV29-1; clone_size: once; cdr3_aa: CSVESVEGAKNIQYF; cdr3_nt: TGCAGCGTTGAAAGTGTGGAGGGGGCCAAAAACATTCAGTACTTC
j_call: TRBJ1-5; d_call: TRBD1; v_call: TRBV7-8; clone_size: NA; cdr3_aa: CASTKTGGAGNQPQHF; cdr3_nt: TGTGCCAGCACCAAGACAGGGGGCGCGGGGAATCAGCCCCAGCATTTT
j_call: TRBJ1-5; d_call: TRBD1; v_call: TRBV19; clone_size: NA; cdr3_aa: CASRQGGQGTYSNQPQHF; cdr3_nt: TGTGCCAGTAGGCAGGGAGGACAGGGGACCTATAGCAATCAGCCCCAGCATTTT
j_call: TRBJ1-4; d_call: NA; v_call: TRBV7-8; clone_size: NA; cdr3_aa: CASTLKGLQGRANEKLFF; cdr3_nt: TGTGCCAGCACCCTTAAGGGTTTGCAGGGGCGGGCTAATGAAAAACTGTTTTTT
j_call: TRBJ1-3; d_call: NA; v_call: TRBV11-2; clone_size: NA; cdr3_aa: CASSLGGPQRNTIYF; cdr3_nt: TGTGCCAGCAGCTTGGGTGGCCCTCAGAGGAACACCATATATTTT
j_call: TRBJ2-5; d_call: TRBD1; v_call: TRBV7-8; clone_size: many; cdr3_aa: CASSSRTGRLETQYF; cdr3_nt: TGTGCCAGCAGCTCCAGGACAGGCCGCCTAGAGACCCAGTACTTC
j_call: TRBJ2-1; d_call: TRBD2; v_call: TRBV7-8; clone_size: many; cdr3_aa: CASSLALAGGVVNEQFF; cdr3_nt: TGTGCCAGCAGCTTAGCGCTAGCGGGAGGTGTCGTGAATGAGCAGTTCTTC
j_call: TRBJ2-3; d_call: NA; v_call: TRBV7-9; clone_size: many; cdr3_aa: CASSFRQDSRNTQYF; cdr3_nt: TGTGCCAGCAGCTTCCGACAAGACAGCCGGAATACGCAGTATTTT